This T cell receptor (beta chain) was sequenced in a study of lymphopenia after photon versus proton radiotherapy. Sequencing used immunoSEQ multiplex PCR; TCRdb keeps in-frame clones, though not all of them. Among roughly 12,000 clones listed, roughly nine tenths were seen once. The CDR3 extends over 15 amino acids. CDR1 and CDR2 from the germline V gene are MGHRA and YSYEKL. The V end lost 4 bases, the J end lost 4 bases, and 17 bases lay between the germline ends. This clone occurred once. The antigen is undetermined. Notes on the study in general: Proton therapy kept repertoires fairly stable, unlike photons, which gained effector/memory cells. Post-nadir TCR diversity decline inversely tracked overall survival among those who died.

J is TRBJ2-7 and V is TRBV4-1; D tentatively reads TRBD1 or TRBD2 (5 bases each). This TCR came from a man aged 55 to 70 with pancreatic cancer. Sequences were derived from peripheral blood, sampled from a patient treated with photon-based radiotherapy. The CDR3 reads CASSPRARGTYEQYF. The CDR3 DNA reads TGCGCCAGCAGCCCAAGGGCTCGTGGGACGTACGAGCAGTACTTC.